This T cell receptor (beta chain) was recorded in a study of cytotoxic CD8 clonotypes in ibrutinib-treated CLL. Study-wide findings and caveats: Baseline clonality was higher than in age-matched healthy donors and moved in step with circulating CD8+ T-cell counts. Baseline levels were approached again at progression, after clonality had risen at ibrutinib response.

In germline, CDR1 is SGHRS, CDR2 YFSETQ. The length of the CDR3 is 12 residues. Trimming pared 5 bases from V and 3 bases from J, leaving 8 bases between. As to this clone: The antigen is undetermined. A much more abundant neighbour one base away suggests this may be a read error. The sample carries other DNA sequences with the same CDR3.

The assay was immunoSEQ multiplex PCR, and TCRdb's table has in-frame clones only and misses some. The sample shows tens of thousands of clones, 56% of them seen only once. The specimen was PBMCs, collected after 24 months of ibrutinib treatment. This TCR derives from a human donor with chronic lymphocytic leukemia. The gene calls are TRBV5-1 and TRBJ1-2; possibly TRBD1 for D (5 bases). CDR3 DNA sequence: TGCGCCAGCAGAGGGACGGACTATGGCTACACCTTC. This sequence encodes CASRGTDYGYTF.